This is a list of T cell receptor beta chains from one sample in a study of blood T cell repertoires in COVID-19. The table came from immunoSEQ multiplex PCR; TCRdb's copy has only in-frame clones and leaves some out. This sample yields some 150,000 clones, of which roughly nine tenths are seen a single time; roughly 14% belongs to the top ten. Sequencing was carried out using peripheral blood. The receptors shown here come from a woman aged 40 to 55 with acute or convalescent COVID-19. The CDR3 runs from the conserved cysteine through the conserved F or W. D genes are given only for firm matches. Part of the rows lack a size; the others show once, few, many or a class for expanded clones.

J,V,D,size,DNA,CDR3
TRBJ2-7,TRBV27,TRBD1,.,TGTGCCAGCAGTTACCGGGACAGGGGAATACGGCAGTACTTC,CASSYRDRGIRQYF
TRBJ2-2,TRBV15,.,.,TGTGCCACTAGGGCGGGGGCGGTTTACACCGGGGAGCTGTTTTTT,CATRAGAVYTGELFF
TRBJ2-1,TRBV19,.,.,TGTGCCAGTAGTATAGTGGTAGGAGGGTATGAGCAGTTCTTC,CASSIVVGGYEQFF
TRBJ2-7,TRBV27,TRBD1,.,TGTGCCAGCAGTGGACCGGGACAGGGGTACGAGCAGTACTTC,CASSGPGQGYEQYF
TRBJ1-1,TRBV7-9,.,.,TGTGCCAGCAGCGATAGTGTGCGAACTGAAGCTTTCTTT,CASSDSVRTEAFF
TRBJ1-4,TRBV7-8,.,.,TGTGCCAGCAGCTTAGTACGGGACGGGAGGCTGTTTTTT,CASSLVRDGRLFF
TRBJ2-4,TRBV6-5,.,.,TGTGCCAGCAGCCTCAGGGTAGGGGACATTCAGTACTTC,CASSLRVGDIQYF
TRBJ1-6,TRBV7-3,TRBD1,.,TGTGCCAGCAGCTTAGGGACAGGAGATTATAATTCACCCCTCCACTTT,CASSLGTGDYNSPLHF
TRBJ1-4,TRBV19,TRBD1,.,TGTGCCAGTAGTGGCCGGGACAGGGTTCCTAATGAAAAACTGTTTTTT,CASSGRDRVPNEKLFF
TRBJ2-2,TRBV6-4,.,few,TGTGCCAGCAGTGACGGGACTAACACCGGGGAGCTGTTTTTT,CASSDGTNTGELFF
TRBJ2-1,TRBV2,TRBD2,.,TGTGCCAGCAGTGAGGGGACTAGCGGCCTCAATGAGCAGTTCTTC,CASSEGTSGLNEQFF
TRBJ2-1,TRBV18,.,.,TGTGCCAGCTCAATCCTGCGGGAAAGCAATGAGCAGTTCTTC,CASSILRESNEQFF
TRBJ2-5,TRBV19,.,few,TGTGCCAGTAGTATGCAGGGACTCCAAGAGACCCAGTACTTC,CASSMQGLQETQYF
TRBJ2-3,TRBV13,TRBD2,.,TGTGCCAGCAGCTTTGGGAGACATAAAACCGGGACTAGCGGGGATTACAACGCAGATACGCAGTATTTT,CASSFGRHKTGTSGDYNADTQYF
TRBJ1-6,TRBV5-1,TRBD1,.,TGCGCCAGCAGGACTTTCGACAGGGATAATTCACCCCTCCACTTT,CASRTFDRDNSPLHF
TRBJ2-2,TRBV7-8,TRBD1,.,TGTGCCAGCAGCCTACAGGGGGAATACGGGGAGCTGTTTTTT,CASSLQGEYGELFF
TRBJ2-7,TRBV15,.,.,TGTGCCACCAGCAGAGATCGGAGGGCATCCTACGAGCAGTACTTC,CATSRDRRASYEQYF
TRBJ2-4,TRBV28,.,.,TGTGCCAGCAGTTATAGGGGTGACAAAAACATTCAGTACTTC,CASSYRGDKNIQYF
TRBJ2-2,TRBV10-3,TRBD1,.,TGTGCCATCAGGGCCCTACAGGGGGCGCCGGTCGGGGAGCTGTTTTTT,CAIRALQGAPVGELFF
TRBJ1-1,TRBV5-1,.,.,TGCGCCAGCAGCCAGGGCCGGGCCCTGAACACTGAAGCTTTCTTT,CASSQGRALNTEAFF
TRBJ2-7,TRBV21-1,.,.,TGTGCCAGCAGCAAAGGCAAGGAGGCAGGGGAGTTCTACGAGCAGTACTTC,CASSKGKEAGEFYEQYF
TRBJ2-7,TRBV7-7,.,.,TGTGCCAGCAGCTTAATCAGGTTTCGGGAGGAGCAGTACTTC,CASSLIRFREEQYF
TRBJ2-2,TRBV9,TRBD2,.,TGTGCCAGCAGCATCTCGGGAGGAGTACGTAGGGGAAAAACCGGGGAGCTGTTTTTT,CASSISGGVRRGKTGELFF
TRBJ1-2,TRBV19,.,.,TGTGCCAGTAGTATTGATACAGAGTATGGCTACACCTTC,CASSIDTEYGYTF
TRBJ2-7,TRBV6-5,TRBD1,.,TGTGCCAGCATTTCAGGGACAGGATCATCCTACGAGCAGTACTTC,CASISGTGSSYEQYF
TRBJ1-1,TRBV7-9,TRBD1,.,TGTGCCAGCAGCTCGAGGAGACAGGGCTTAAGCCCTGAAGCTTTCTTT,CASSSRRQGLSPEAFF
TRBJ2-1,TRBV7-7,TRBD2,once,TGTGCTAGCAGCTTATTGGCTAGCGGGAGTTACAATGAGCAGTTCTTC,CASSLLASGSYNEQFF
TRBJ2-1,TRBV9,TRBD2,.,TGTGCCAGCAGCGCCTACTCCGGGACTAGCGGGAAGGATGAGCAGTTCTTC,CASSAYSGTSGKDEQFF
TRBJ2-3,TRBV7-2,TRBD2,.,TGTGCCAGCAGCTTAACGGGGGTAGCGGGGGGCACAAAAGATACGCAGTATTTT,CASSLTGVAGGTKDTQYF
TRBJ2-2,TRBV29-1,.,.,TGCAGCGTTGACCCTAAAAACACCGGGGAGCTGTTTTTT,CSVDPKNTGELFF
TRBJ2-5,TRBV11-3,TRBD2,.,TGTGCCAGCAGCTTAGTATCCCTAGCGGCCGTCAAAGAGACCCAGTACTTC,CASSLVSLAAVKETQYF
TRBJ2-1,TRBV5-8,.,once,TGTGCCAGCACCCATGGGGGGACCTACAATGAGCAGTTCTTC,CASTHGGTYNEQFF
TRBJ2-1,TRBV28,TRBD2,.,TGTGCCAGTAGACTAGCGGGACCCAATGAGCAGTTCTTC,CASRLAGPNEQFF
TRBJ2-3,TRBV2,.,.,TGTGCCAGCACCGAACAGAGCGGCCGCACAGATACGCAGTATTTT,CASTEQSGRTDTQYF
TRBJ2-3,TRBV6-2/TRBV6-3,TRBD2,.,TGTGCCAGCAGTTACTCCCCCTTTAGCGGGGGGGTGACAGATACGCAGTATTTT,CASSYSPFSGGVTDTQYF
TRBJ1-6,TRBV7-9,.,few,TGTGCCAGCAATCGCGGCAGCCCCAATTCACCCCTCCACTTT,CASNRGSPNSPLHF
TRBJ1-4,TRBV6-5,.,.,TGTGCCAGCACCCGACGGGTCCATGAAAAACTGTTTTTT,CASTRRVHEKLFF
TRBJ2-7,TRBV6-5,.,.,TGTGCCAGCAGTCACAGTTACGAGCAGTACTTC,CASSHSYEQYF
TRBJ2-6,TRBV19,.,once,TGTGCCAGTAGTAACAAACAGGTTTTCTCTGGGGCCAACGTCCTGACTTTC,CASSNKQVFSGANVLTF
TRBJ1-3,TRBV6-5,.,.,TGTGCCAGCAGATCAACAGGCGACACTGGAAACACCATATATTTT,CASRSTGDTGNTIYF
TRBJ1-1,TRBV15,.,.,TGTGCCACCAGCATTTTTAAGGGGTCGAACACTGAAGCTTTCTTT,CATSIFKGSNTEAFF
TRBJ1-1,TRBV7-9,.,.,TGTGCCAGCAGGCGGGACGGCCAAATGAACACTGAAGCTTTCTTT,CASRRDGQMNTEAFF
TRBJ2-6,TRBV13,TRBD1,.,TGTGCCAGCAGCTCCCCCCGGGACAGGTGGTCTGGGGCCAACGTCCTGACTTTC,CASSSPRDRWSGANVLTF
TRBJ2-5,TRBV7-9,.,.,TGTGCCAGCAGCCCCGACAGTAAAACTAAAGAGACCCAGTACTTC,CASSPDSKTKETQYF
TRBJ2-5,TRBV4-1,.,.,TGCGCCAGCAGCCGAACGGAGGAGGAGACCCAGTACTTC,CASSRTEEETQYF
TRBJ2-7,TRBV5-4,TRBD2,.,TGTGCCAGCAGCGAACGGACTAGCGGGAGTTACGAGCAGTACTTC,CASSERTSGSYEQYF
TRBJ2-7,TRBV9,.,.,TGTGCCAGCAGCGTAGGAACGGGGACCTACGAGCAGTACTTC,CASSVGTGTYEQYF
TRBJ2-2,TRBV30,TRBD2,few,TGTGCCTGGAGCGGGGGGGGTTCCGGGGAGCTGTTTTTT,CAWSGGGSGELFF
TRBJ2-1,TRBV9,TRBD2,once,TGTGCCAGCAGCGACCAGGGACTAGCGGGCTACAATGAGCAGTTCTTC,CASSDQGLAGYNEQFF
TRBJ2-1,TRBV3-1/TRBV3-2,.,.,TGTGCCAGCAGCCAAGAAGGGGTTGCCTCCTACAATGAGCAGTTCTTC,CASSQEGVASYNEQFF
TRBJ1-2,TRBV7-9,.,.,TGTGCCAGCAGCGAGAACAGCTTTTCTAACTATGGCTACACCTTC,CASSENSFSNYGYTF
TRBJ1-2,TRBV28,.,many,TGTGCCAGCAGTTTAATAGGGGGGGGCGGGTTTGGCTACACCTTC,CASSLIGGGGFGYTF
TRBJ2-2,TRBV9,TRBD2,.,TGTGCCAGCAGCGTAGCGGGGGGGGCCTGGAACACCGGGGAGCTGTTTTTT,CASSVAGGAWNTGELFF
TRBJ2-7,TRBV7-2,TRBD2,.,TGTGCCAGCAGCTCCGGGAGGCTGGGCCCCTACGAGCAGTACTTC,CASSSGRLGPYEQYF